What follows are 9 T cell receptor beta chains derived from one specimen sequenced in a study of OX40 agonist ivuxolimab in advanced cancers. Clones were sequenced by immunoSEQ multiplex PCR, and TCRdb holds only the in-frame ones, with some missing. The data contain around 38,000 clones, 70% to 85% of them singletons. Sequencing used CD4+ or CD8+ T cells sorted from blood, obtained in a trial of the OX40 agonist ivuxolimab. These receptors all come from an adult with an advanced solid tumor such as melanoma, head and neck, liver or kidney cancer.

Points on this clone: The identical CDR3 is also encoded by other nucleotide sequences in the sample. J is TRBJ1-5 and V is TRBV6-5; D is perhaps TRBD1 (5 bases). Germline CDR1 reads MNHEY; CDR2 reads SVGAGI. V was trimmed by 2 bases and J by 2 bases, leaving 7 bases between them. CDR3 length: 14 amino acids. The CDR3 DNA reads TGTGCCAGCAGTTACGGGGGAGGCAATCAGCCCCAGCATTTT. This encodes CASSYGGGNQPQHF.

J is TRBJ2-7 and V is TRBV5-1, with D maybe TRBD2 (6 bases). The V end lost 0 bases, the J end lost 0 bases, and 13 bases lay between the germline ends. This CDR3 is 16 amino acids long. CDR1 is SGHRS and CDR2 is YFSETQ in the germline V gene. CDR3 sequence: CASSLDGTLNSYEQYF. The CDR3 DNA follows: TGCGCCAGCAGCTTGGATGGGACTCTGAACTCCTACGAGCAGTACTTC. The full variable domain, with the rest looked up from reference TRBV5-1 and TRBJ2-7, is KAGVTQTPRYLIKTRGQQVTLSCSPISGHRSVSWYQQTPGQGLQFLFEYFSETQRNKGNFPGRFSGRQFSNSRSEMNVSTLELGDSALYLCASSLDGTLNSYEQYFGPGTRLTVT.

The V and J genes are TRBV7-6 and TRBJ2-1; a possible D gene is TRBD2 (6 bases). V was trimmed by 7 bases and J by 0 bases, leaving 10 bases between them. Germline assignment: CDR1 SGHVS and CDR2 FNYEAQ. The CDR3 is 14 residues long. The CDR3 DNA reads TGTGCCAGCATGGGCGGGGTCTCCTACAATGAGCAGTTCTTC. It translates to CASMGGVSYNEQFF. Based on the CDR3 plus reference TRBV7-6 and TRBJ2-1, the full variable domain is GAGVSQSPRYKVTKRGQDVALRCDPISGHVSLYWYRQALGQGPEFLTYFNYEAQQDKSGLPNDRFSAERPEGSISTLTIQRTEQRDSAMYRCASMGGVSYNEQFFGPGTRLTVL.

This clone was picked up one time. The chain has TRBV5-1 and TRBJ2-1; 8 bases map to TRBD2. Germline V gene sequence: CDR1 SGHRS, CDR2 YFSETQ. V dropped 7 bases and J dropped 2; count of bases not matched to a gene: 8. The CDR3 sequence is 15 residues long. The CDR3 protein is CASDVTGGAYNEQFF. Written as DNA, the CDR3 is TGCGCCAGCGACGTGACGGGAGGGGCCTACAATGAGCAGTTCTTC.

The rearrangement links TRBV7-8 to TRBJ1-1, with 8 nucleotides matching TRBD1. V was pared by 5 bases and J by 3 bases, with 5 bases of the junction left unmatched. Germline V gene data show CDR1 as SGHVS and CDR2 as FQNEAQ. CDR3 length: 14 amino acids. This CDR3 reads CASSRTGLDTEAFF. Written as DNA, the CDR3 is TGTGCCAGCAGCAGGACAGGGCTTGACACTGAAGCTTTCTTT.

The chain uses TRBV5-6 and TRBJ1-1; unclear D gene. The V gene's germline CDR1 is SGHDT and CDR2 YYEEEE. The CDR3 is 13 residues long. V was pared by 1 base and J by 4 bases, with 8 bases between. The CDR3 DNA is TGTGCCAGCAGCTTGATAAAGCCCACTGAAGCTTTCTTT. It codes for CASSLIKPTEAFF.

The rearrangement links TRBV19 to TRBJ1-2; TRBD1 agrees at 9 bases. Germline-derived CDR1 and CDR2 are LNHDA and SQIVND (reference sequence). Losses at the gene ends were 6 bases for V and 0 bases for J; bases not matched to a gene: 8. The CDR3 length is 16 residues. The CDR3 loop is CASRPGQGDPNYGYTF. CDR3 sequence (DNA): TGTGCCAGTAGACCGGGACAGGGCGATCCTAACTATGGCTACACCTTC.

V usage is TRBV30 and J usage is TRBJ2-2, with 10 positions matching TRBD1. Germline V gene lookup returns CDR1 GTSNPN and CDR2 SVGIG (reference sequence). J gave up 12 bases and V 5 bases, and 6 bases lay outside the gene matches. The CDR3 sequence is 12 residues long. Written as DNA, the CDR3 is TGTGCCTGGGGACAGGGGGGTGGGCAGCTGTTTTTT. Translating gives CAWGQGGGQLFF.

This clone was seen a single time. The V gene is TRBV10-3, the J gene TRBJ2-7; D is tentatively TRBD1 or TRBD2 (6 bases each). The germline V and J ends were trimmed by 2 bases and 8 bases, with 16 bases remaining between them. The germline CDR1 and CDR2 sequences are ENHRY and SYGVKD. The CDR3 is made up of 14 amino acids. CDR3 sequence (DNA): TGTGCCATCAGTGAGAACACCGGGGGCGACAAGCAGTACTTC. Translation: CAISENTGGDKQYF.